This TCR beta chain was retrieved from a study of regulatory T cells in long-lasting Graves disease. Study in general: Prior antithyroid drug treatment in newly diagnosed Graves' patients lasted under 3 months.

Stated time point: newly diagnosed GD, antithyroid drugs for less than 3 months. The TCR library was made from RNA that had been extracted from PBMCs in TRIzol. As a group, patients came from one endocrinology department in Xi'an, China. CDR3 length equals 16 residues. The J segment lost 2 bases and the V segment lost 3 bases, leaving 6 bases of the junction unmatched. Germline CDR1 and CDR2: LGHDT and YNNKEL (reference sequence). Researchers made TCR beta libraries by using iRepertoire HTBI primers and running Arm-PCR on CDR3 regions. TCRdb re-analysed the multiplex PCR reads in MiXCR, keeping a single row per CDR3 protein. The sample yields fewer than 400,000 distinct CDR3 sequences, roughly 18% seen once. This clonotype has a count of ten or more.

J is TRBJ2-3 and V is TRBV3-1, with 9 nucleotides matching TRBD2. The material sequenced was peripheral blood mononuclear cells (PBMCs), taken at new diagnosis, from a patient treated with antithyroid drugs. The receptor was isolated from a female donor with Graves disease. The CDR3 region has the DNA TGTGCCAGCAGCCAGAGACTAGCGGAACTCACAGATACGCAGTATTTT. This gives the protein CASSQRLAELTDTQYF.